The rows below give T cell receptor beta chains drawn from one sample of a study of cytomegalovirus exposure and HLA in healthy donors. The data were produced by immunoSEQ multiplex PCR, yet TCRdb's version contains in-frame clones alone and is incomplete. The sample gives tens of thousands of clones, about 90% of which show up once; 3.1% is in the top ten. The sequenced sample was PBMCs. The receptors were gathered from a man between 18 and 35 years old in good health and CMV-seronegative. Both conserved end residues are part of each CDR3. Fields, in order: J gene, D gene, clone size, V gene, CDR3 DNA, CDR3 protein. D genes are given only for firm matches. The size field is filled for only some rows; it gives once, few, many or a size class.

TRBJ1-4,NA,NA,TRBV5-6,TGTGCCAGCAGCTTCAATCAGGGGAGGGCTAAGGAAGGAAATGAAAAACTGTTTTTT,CASSFNQGRAKEGNEKLFF
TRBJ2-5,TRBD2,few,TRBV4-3,TGCGCCAGCAGCCAGGCCCCCCCGGGGGGCCAAGAGACCCAGTACTTC,CASSQAPPGGQETQYF
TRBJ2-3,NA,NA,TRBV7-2,TGTGCCAGCAGCCCCTCTCGTCCAGATACGCAGTATTTT,CASSPSRPDTQYF
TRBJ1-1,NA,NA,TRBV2,TGTGCCAGCAGTACAGGGACCATTGAAGCTTTCTTT,CASSTGTIEAFF
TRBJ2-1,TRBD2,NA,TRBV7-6,TGTGCCAGCAGCTCTAGGGCTAGCGGGCGGTACGTGGATGAGCAGTTCTTC,CASSSRASGRYVDEQFF
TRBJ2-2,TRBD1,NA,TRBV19,TGTGCCACCAAATTACAGGGGGCATTCCCCGGGGAGCTGTTTTTT,CATKLQGAFPGELFF
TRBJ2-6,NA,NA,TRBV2,TGTGCCAGCAGTCGAACAGGAAGCTCTGGGGCCAACGTCCTGACTTTC,CASSRTGSSGANVLTF
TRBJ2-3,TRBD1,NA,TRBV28,TGTGCCAGCCAGGGGACAGGGTTGACAGATACGCAGTATTTT,CASQGTGLTDTQYF
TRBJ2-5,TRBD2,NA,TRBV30,TGTGCCTGGAGTGTCGGTTTAGCGGGAGGCCCGGTACAAGAGACCCAGTACTTC,CAWSVGLAGGPVQETQYF
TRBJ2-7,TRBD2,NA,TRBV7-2,TGTGCCAGCAGCTTAATTGGGAGCGGGAGCTACGAGCAGTACTTC,CASSLIGSGSYEQYF
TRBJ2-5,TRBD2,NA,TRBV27,TGTGCCAGCAGCCCTGGGACTAGCTTGGAGACCCAGTACTTC,CASSPGTSLETQYF
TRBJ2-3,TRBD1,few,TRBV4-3,TGCGCCAGCAGCCAAGATATAGGGACAGGGGCAGATACGCAGTATTTT,CASSQDIGTGADTQYF
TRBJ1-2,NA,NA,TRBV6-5,TGTGCCAGCAGTTACTCGTCCAGGCCCCCAGTTGACTACACCTTC,CASSYSSRPPVDYTF
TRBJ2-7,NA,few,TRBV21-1,TGTGCCAGCAGCAAGAAGCGGGAGGGCCAAAACGAGCAGTACTTC,CASSKKREGQNEQYF
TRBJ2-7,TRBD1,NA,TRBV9,TGTGCCAGCAGCGCGACAGGGTATTCCTACGAGCAGTACTTC,CASSATGYSYEQYF
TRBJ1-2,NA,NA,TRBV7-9,TGTGCCAGCAGTTCCTCGGGTGAGCCATATGGCTACACCTTC,CASSSSGEPYGYTF
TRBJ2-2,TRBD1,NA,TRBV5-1,TGCGCCAGCAGCCTCCGGGACAGGGGCAACGGGGAGCTGTTTTTT,CASSLRDRGNGELFF
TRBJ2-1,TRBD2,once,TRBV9,TGTGCCAGCAGCGTAGGCGGGAGGGCCCATGAGCAGTTCTTC,CASSVGGRAHEQFF
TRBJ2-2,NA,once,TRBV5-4,TGTGCCAGCAGCTTGGTCGTCAGATCGAACACCGGGGAGCTGTTTTTT,CASSLVVRSNTGELFF
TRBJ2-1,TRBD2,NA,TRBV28,TGTGCCAGCAGCGTGGGGTGGGGACTAGCGAATTACAATGAGCAGTTCTTC,CASSVGWGLANYNEQFF
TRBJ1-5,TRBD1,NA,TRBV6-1,TGTGCCAGCAGTGAGTATACAGGGGGCAATCAGCCCCAGCATTTT,CASSEYTGGNQPQHF
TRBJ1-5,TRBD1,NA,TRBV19,TGTGCCAGTAGTTTCCCTCCCGGACAGGGGGCGGGCAATCAGCCCCAGCATTTT,CASSFPPGQGAGNQPQHF
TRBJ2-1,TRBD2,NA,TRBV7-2,TGTGCCAGCAGCCGGACATTTCCTAGCGGGAGCTCCTACAATGAGCAGTTCTTC,CASSRTFPSGSSYNEQFF
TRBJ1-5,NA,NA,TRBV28,TGTGCCAGCAGTCCAAGCAATAGCAATCAGCCCCAGCATTTT,CASSPSNSNQPQHF
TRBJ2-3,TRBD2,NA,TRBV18,TGTGCCAGCTCACCCGTACTAGCGGGCTCCACAGATACGCAGTATTTT,CASSPVLAGSTDTQYF
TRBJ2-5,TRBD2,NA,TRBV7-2,TGTGCCAGCAGCTTCCAAGCGGGAGGGAGAGAGACCCAGTACTTC,CASSFQAGGRETQYF
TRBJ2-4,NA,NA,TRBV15,TGTGCCACCAGCACCCCGGGGAGAGAGGTCAAAAACATTCAGTACTTC,CATSTPGREVKNIQYF
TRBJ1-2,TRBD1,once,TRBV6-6,TGTGCCAGCAGGAGAGCGGGACAGGGGGTTAACTATGGCTACACCTTC,CASRRAGQGVNYGYTF
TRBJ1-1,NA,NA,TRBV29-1,TGCAGCGGGAGAGCGGGTATGAACACTGAAGCTTTCTTT,CSGRAGMNTEAFF
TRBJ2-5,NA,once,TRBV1,TGCACCAGCAGCCAATGGCTAGCGGATCAAGAGACCCAGTACTTC,CTSSQWLADQETQYF
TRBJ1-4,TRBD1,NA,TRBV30,TGTGCCTGGAGGGAGGGGGCCTCTAATGAAAAACTGTTTTTT,CAWREGASNEKLFF
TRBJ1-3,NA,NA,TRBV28,TGTGCCAGCAGTTTCGGCTGGGCGTTCTCTGGAAACACCATATATTTT,CASSFGWAFSGNTIYF
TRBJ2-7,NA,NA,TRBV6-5,TGTGCCAGCAGTTGGAGGGGGCAAACGTGGTACGAGCAGTACTTC,CASSWRGQTWYEQYF
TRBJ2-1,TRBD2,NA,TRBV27,TGTGCCAGCAGTTACGTAGCGGGAGTCTCCTACAATGAGCAGTTCTTC,CASSYVAGVSYNEQFF
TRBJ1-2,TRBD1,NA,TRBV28,TGTGCCAGCAGTCCACGGGACAGGATAAACTATGGCTACACCTTC,CASSPRDRINYGYTF
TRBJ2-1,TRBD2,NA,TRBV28,TGTGCCAGCAGCCGACGACTAGCGCGAGGCAATGAGCAGTTCTTC,CASSRRLARGNEQFF
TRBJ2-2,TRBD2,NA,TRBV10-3,TGTGCCATCAGCCTAGCGGGAGCGGACGGGGAGCTGTTTTTT,CAISLAGADGELFF
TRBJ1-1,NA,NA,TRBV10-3,TGTGCCATCAGTGAGACAGCGAACACTGAAGCTTTCTTT,CAISETANTEAFF
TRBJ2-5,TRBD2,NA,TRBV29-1,TGCAGCGTTGGAGCCAGCGGGAGGGCAAGGGGAGAGACCCAGTACTTC,CSVGASGRARGETQYF
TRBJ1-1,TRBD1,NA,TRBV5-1,TGCGCCAGCAGCTTTGACAGGGGGCCGAACACTGAAGCTTTCTTT,CASSFDRGPNTEAFF
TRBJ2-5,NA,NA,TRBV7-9,TGTGCCAGCAGCACAGTCCGTGGTCTCCAAGAGACCCAGTACTTC,CASSTVRGLQETQYF
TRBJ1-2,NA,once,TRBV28,TGTGCCAGCAGTTTATTGCCGGGTGCGGGCTATGGCTACACCTTC,CASSLLPGAGYGYTF
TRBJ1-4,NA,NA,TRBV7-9,TGTGCCAGCAGCTTAGGCAACAGCCGAAATGAAAAACTGTTTTTT,CASSLGNSRNEKLFF
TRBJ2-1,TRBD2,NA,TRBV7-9,TGTGCCAGCAGCCCTAGCGGGAGCTCCTACAATGAGCAGTTCTTC,CASSPSGSSYNEQFF
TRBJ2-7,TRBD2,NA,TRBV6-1,TGTGCCAGCAGTGAGGCCGGGACTAGCGGGAACGAGCAGTACTTC,CASSEAGTSGNEQYF
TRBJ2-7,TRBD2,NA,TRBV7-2,TGTGCCAGCAGCTTAGTAAGCGGGAGGGACGCTGTCGAGCAGTACTTC,CASSLVSGRDAVEQYF
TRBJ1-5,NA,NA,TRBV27,TGTGCCAGCAGTTTTTCAAGCGGTAGCAATCAGCCCCAGCATTTT,CASSFSSGSNQPQHF
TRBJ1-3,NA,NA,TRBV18,TGTGCCAGCTCACCGCAGGCGGATACAGGCACCTCTGGAAACACCATATATTTT,CASSPQADTGTSGNTIYF
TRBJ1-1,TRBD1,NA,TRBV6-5,TGTGCCAGCACCATCACTAGAACAGGGGAGGCTTTCTTT,CASTITRTGEAFF
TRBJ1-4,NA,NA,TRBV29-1,TGCAGCGTTGAAGGCAGGGCGAGTGAAAAACTGTTTTTT,CSVEGRASEKLFF
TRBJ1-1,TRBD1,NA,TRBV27,TGTGCCAGCAGACTCGGGGGGACAGGGGGCAAAACTTTCTTT,CASRLGGTGGKTFF
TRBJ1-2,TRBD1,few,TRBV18,TGTGCCAGCTCACGCAACCGGGACAGGGCCTCTAACTATGGCTACACCTTC,CASSRNRDRASNYGYTF
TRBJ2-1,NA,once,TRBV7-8,TGTGCCAGCAGTCCCCCCTTCTGGAGCTCCTACAATGAGCAGTTCTTC,CASSPPFWSSYNEQFF
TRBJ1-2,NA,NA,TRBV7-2,TGTGCCAGCAGCTTAGCATGGGCAGGGGATAATGGCTACACCTTC,CASSLAWAGDNGYTF